The entry below describes one T cell receptor (beta chain). These data are taken from a study of blood T cell repertoires in COVID-19. Only in-frame clones appear in the TCRdb table, and some are missing; sequencing was by immunoSEQ multiplex PCR. Among some 250,000 clones listed, around 84% were seen once. Per the germline V gene, CDR1 is LGHDT and CDR2 is YNNKEL (reference sequence). This CDR3 contains 14 residues. Trimming took 2 bases from V and 9 from J; bases not matched to a gene: 5. Sequences were obtained from PBMCs or T cells enriched from blood (not recorded which). V and J are TRBV3-1 (or the pseudogene TRBV3-2) and TRBJ2-1; 9 bases map to TRBD2. This TCR was sampled from a man younger than 35 who had recovered from COVID-19. As DNA, the CDR3 is TGTGCCAGCAGCCAACGGACTAGCGAGGGTGAGCAGTTCTTC. Protein: CASSQRTSEGEQFF.